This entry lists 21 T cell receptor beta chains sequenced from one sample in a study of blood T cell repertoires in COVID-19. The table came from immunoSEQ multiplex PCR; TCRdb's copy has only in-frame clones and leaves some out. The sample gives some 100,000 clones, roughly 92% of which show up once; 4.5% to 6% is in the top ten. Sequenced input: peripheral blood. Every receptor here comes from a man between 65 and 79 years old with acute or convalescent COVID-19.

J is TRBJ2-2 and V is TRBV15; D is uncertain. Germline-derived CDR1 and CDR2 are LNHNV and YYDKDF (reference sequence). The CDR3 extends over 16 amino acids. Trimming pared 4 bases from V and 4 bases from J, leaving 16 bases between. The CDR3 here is CATSTYPPNPTGELFF. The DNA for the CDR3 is TGTGCCACCAGCACATACCCTCCTAACCCCACCGGGGAGCTGTTTTTT.

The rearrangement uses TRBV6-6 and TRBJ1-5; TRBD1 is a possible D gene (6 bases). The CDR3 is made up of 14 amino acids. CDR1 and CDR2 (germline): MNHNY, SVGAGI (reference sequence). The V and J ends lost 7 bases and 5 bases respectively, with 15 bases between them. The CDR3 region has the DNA TGTGCCAGCACCCAATCAGGGGTCGATCAGCCCCAGCATTTT. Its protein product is CASTQSGVDQPQHF.

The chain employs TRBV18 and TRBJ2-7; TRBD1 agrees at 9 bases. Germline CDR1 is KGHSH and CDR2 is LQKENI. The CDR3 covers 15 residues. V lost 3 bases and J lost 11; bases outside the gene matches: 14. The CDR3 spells CASSPPGTGSRKKYF. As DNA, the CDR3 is TGTGCCAGCTCACCCCCCGGGACAGGGTCCAGGAAGAAGTACTTC. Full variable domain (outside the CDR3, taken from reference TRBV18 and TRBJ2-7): NAGVMQNPRHLVRRRGQEARLRCSPMKGHSHVYWYRQLPEEGLKFMVYLQKENIIDESGMPKERFSAEFPKEGPSILRIQQVVRGDSAAYFCASSPPGTGSRKKYFGPGTRLTVT.

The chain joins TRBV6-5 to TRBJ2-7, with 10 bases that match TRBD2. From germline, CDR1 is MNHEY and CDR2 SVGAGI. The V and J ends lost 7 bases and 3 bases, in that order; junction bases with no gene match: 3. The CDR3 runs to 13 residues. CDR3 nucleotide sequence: TGTGCCAGCATGCGGACTAGCGGCTACGAGCAGTACTTC. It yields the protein CASMRTSGYEQYF.

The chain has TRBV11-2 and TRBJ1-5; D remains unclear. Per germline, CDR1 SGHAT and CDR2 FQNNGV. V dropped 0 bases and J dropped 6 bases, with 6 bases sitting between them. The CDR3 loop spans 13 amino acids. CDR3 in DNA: TGTGCCAGCAGCTTAGATTCATTTCAGCCCCAGCATTTT. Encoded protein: CASSLDSFQPQHF.

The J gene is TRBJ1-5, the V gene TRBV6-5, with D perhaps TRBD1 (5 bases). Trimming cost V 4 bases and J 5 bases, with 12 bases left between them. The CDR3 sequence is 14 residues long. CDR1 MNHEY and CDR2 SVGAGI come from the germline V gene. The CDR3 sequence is CASSLAGWDQPQHF. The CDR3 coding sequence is TGTGCCAGCAGTTTGGCAGGGTGGGATCAGCCCCAGCATTTT.

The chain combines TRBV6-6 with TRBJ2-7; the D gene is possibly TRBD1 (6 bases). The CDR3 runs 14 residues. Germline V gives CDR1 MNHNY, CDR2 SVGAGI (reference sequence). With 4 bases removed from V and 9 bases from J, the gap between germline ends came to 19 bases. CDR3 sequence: CASSSQQGSEGQYF. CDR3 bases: TGTGCCAGCAGTTCCCAACAGGGTTCTGAGGGGCAGTACTTC.

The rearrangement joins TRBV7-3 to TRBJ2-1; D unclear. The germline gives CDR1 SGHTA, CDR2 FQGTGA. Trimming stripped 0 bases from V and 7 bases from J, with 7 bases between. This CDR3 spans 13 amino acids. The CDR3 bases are TGTGCCAGCAGCTTAACGGCGGCGAATGAGCAGTTCTTC. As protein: CASSLTAANEQFF.

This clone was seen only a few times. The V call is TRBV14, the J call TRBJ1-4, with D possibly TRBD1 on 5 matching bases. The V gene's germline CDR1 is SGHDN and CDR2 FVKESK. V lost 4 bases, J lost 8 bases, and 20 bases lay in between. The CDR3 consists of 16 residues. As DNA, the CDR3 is TGTGCCAGCAGCCCCCCATCCCGGGGGAAGGCGGAAAAACTGTTTTTT. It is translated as CASSPPSRGKAEKLFF.

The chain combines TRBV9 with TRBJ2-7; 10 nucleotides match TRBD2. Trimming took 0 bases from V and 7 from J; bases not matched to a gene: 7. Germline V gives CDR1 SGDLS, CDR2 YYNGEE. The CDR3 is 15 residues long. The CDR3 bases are TGTGCCAGCAGCGTAGGTTCAGGACTAGCGGAAGAGCAGTACTTC. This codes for CASSVGSGLAEEQYF.

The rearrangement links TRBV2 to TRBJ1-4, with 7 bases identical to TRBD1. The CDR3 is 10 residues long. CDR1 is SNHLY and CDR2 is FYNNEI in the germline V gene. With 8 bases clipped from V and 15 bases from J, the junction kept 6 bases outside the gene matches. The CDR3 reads CASRTGEVFF. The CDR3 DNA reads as TGTGCCAGCCGAACAGGGGAAGTGTTTTTT.

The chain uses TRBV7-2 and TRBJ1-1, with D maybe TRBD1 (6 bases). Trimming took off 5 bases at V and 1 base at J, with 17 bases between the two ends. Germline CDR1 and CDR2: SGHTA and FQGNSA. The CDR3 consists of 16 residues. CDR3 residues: CASSLGRGGWNTEAFF. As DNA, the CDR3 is TGTGCCAGCAGCCTAGGAAGGGGGGGTTGGAACACTGAAGCTTTCTTT. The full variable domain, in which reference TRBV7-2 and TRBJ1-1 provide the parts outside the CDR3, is GAGVSQSPSNKVTEKGKDVELRCDPISGHTALYWYRQSLGQGLEFLIYFQGNSAPDKSGLPSDRFSAERTGGSVSTLTIQRTQQEDSAVYLCASSLGRGGWNTEAFFGQGTRLTVV.

The CDR3 is CASIHSRSSGNTIYF. The CDR3 bases are TGTGCCAGTATCCATTCAAGGAGCTCTGGAAACACCATATATTTT. The chain employs TRBV19 and TRBJ1-3; unclear D gene. Trimming stripped 7 bases from V and 0 bases from J, with 13 bases between. CDR1 is LNHDA and CDR2 is SQIVND in the germline V gene (reference sequence). The CDR3 loop spans 15 amino acids.

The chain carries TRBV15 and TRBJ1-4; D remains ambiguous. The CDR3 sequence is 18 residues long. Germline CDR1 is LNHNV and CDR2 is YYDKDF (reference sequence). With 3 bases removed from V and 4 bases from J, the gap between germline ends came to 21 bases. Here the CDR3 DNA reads TGTGCCACCAGCAGGATTCCCATCCGGGGTGTGGGTAATGAAAAACTGTTTTTT. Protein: CATSRIPIRGVGNEKLFF.

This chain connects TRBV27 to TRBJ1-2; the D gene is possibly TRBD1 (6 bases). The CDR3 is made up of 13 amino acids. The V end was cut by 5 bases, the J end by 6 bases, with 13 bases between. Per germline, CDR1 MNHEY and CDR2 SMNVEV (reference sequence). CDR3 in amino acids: CASSQQGTHGYTF. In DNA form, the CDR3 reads TGTGCCAGCAGTCAGCAGGGGACCCATGGCTACACCTTC.

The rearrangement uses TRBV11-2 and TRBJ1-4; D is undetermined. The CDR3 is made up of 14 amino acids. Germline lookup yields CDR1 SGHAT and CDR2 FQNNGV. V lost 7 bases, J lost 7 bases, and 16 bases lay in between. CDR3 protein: CASNPGGLGEKLFF. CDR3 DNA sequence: TGTGCCAGCAACCCCGGCGGGCTTGGTGAAAAACTGTTTTTT.

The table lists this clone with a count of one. DNA of the CDR3: TGTGCCAGTAGTATCTCCAAGCACTACGAGCAGTACTTC. Translated: CASSISKHYEQYF. The rearrangement uses TRBV19 and TRBJ2-7, with D unclear. The CDR3 is 13 residues long. Germline-derived CDR1 and CDR2 are LNHDA and SQIVND (reference sequence). Between the trimmed V and J ends, which lost 3 bases and 3 bases, there was a span of 9 bases.

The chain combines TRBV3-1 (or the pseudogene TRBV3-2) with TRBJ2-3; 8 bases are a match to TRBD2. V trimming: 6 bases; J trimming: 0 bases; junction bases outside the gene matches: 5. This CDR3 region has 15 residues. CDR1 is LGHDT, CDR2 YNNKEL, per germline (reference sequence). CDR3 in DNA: TGTGCCAGCAGTCTCAGCGGGGGAAGCACAGATACGCAGTATTTT. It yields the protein CASSLSGGSTDTQYF.

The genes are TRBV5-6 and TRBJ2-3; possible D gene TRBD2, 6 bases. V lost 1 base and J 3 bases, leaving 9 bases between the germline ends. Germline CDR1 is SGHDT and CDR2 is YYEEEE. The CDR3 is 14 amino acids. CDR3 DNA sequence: TGTGCCAGCAGCTTGTGGGGGAGGACAGATACGCAGTATTTT. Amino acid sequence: CASSLWGRTDTQYF.

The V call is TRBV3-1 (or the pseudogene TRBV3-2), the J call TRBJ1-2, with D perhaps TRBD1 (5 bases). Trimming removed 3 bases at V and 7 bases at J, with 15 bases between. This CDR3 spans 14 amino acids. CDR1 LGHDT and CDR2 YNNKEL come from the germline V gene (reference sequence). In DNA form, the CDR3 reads TGTGCCAGCAGCCAGAGGACGGACAACGGTGGCTACACCTTC. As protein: CASSQRTDNGGYTF.

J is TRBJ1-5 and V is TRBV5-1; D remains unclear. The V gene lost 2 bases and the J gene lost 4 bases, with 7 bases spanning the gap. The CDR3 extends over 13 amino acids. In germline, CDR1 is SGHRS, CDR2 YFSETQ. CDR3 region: CASSLGVNQPQHF. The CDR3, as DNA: TGCGCCAGCAGCTTAGGAGTGAATCAGCCCCAGCATTTT.